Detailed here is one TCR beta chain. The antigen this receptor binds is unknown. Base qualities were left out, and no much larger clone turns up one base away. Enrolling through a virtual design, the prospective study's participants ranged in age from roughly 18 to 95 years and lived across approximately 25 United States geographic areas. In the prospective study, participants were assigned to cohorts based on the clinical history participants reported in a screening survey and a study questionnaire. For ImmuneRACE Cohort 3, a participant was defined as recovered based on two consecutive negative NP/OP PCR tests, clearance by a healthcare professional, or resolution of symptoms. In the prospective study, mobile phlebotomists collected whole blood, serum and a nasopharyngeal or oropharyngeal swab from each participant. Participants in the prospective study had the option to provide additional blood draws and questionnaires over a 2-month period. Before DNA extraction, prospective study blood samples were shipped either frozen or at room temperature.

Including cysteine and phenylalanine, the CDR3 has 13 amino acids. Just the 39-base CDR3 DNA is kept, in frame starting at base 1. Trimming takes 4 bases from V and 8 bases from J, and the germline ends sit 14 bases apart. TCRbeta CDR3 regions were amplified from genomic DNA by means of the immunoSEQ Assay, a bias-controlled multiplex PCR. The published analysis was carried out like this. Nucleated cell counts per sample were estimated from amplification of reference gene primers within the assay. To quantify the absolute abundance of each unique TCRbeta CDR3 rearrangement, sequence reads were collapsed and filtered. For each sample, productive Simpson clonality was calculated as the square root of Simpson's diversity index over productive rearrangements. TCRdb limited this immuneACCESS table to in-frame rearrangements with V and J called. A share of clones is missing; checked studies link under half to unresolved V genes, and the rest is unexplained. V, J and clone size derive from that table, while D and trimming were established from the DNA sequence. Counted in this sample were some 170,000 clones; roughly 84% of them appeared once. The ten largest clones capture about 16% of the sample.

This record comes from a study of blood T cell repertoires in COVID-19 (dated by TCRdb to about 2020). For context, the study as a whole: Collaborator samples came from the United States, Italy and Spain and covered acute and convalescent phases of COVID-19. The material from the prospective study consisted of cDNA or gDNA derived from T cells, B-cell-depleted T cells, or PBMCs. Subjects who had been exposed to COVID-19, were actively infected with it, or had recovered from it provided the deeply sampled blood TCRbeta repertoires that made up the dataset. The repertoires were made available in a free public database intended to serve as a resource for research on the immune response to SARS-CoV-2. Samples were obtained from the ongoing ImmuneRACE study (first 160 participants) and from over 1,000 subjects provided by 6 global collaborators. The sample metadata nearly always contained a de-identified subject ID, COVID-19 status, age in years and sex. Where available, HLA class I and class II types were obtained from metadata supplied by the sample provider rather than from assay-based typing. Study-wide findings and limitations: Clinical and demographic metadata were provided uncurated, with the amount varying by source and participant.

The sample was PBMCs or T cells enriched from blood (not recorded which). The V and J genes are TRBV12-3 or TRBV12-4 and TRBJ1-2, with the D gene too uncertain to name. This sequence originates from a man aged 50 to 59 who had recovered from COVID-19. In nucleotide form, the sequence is TGTGCCAGCAGTTGGGCGACTAGTCAAGGCTACACCTTC. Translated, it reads CASSWATSQGYTF.